This T cell receptor beta chain was found in a study of OX40 agonist ivuxolimab in advanced cancers. On the study more broadly: Cohort: approximately 83% men, mean age around 55, aged roughly 23 to 90. General study findings and limits: At 0.1 to 3.0 mg/kg, clonal expansion of CD4+ and CD8+ blood T cells had occurred by week 6.

From germline, CDR1 is MNHEY and CDR2 SVGAGI. The CDR3 length is 16 residues. The V end was cut by 0 bases, the J end by 6 bases, with 17 bases between. Worth noting for this clone: Its antigen remains unidentified.

The data were produced by immunoSEQ multiplex PCR, yet TCRdb's version contains in-frame clones alone and is incomplete. The table lists 75,000 to 100,000 clones, 92% of them singletons. Sampled blood was obtained at baseline, cycle 4 day 1, and cycle 7 day 1. The source material was CD4+ or CD8+ T cells sorted from blood, sampled in a trial of the OX40 agonist ivuxolimab. V usage is TRBV6-5 and J usage is TRBJ1-2; D might be TRBD1 (5 bases). The TCR comes from an adult with an advanced solid tumor such as melanoma, head and neck, liver or kidney cancer. CDR3 in DNA: TGTGCCAGCAGTTACTCTATGGGTCAGGGACCGGATGGCTACACCTTC. Its protein is CASSYSMGQGPDGYTF.